Sequencing of this T cell receptor (beta chain) was carried out in a study of CD8 T cells in ankylosing spondylitis. Study results and caveats: Earlier literature documents some of the motif variants in reactive arthritis synovial fluid and blood. Blood of patients with ankylosing spondylitis appeared to be characterized by a TCR beta motif of fewer than 10 highly homologous variants.

The germline V gene encodes CDR1 DFQATT and CDR2 SNEGSKA (reference sequence). CDR3 length equals 13 residues. Between the trimmed V and J ends, which lost 3 bases and 4 bases, there was a span of 12 bases. Each CDR3 protein is one row after TCRdb ran MiXCR on the 5' RACE reads. This sample yields about 190,000 distinct CDR3 sequences, of which approximately 13% are seen a single time; more than 9.5% belongs to the top ten. As regards this clonotype: Its antigen is unknown.

The rearrangement uses TRBV20-1 and TRBJ1-1; D may be TRBD1 (5 bases). The source material was blood, either unsorted or a sorted T cell fraction (not recorded which). This sequence originates from a female donor with ankylosing spondylitis or in good health (not recorded which). The DNA of the CDR3 is TGCAGTGCTAGCTATGGGGGAGTCACTGAAGCTTTCTTT. This translates into CSASYGGVTEAFF.